This TCR beta chain was obtained from a study of shared T cell receptors in the human thymus. Generated by immunoSEQ multiplex PCR, the TCRdb table keeps only in-frame clones and is missing some. The sample yields about 660,000 clones, 87% seen once. Trimming took 3 bases from V and 5 from J, leaving 21 bases between them. The CDR3 sequence is 16 residues long. Germline V gene lookup returns CDR1 SGHKS and CDR2 YYEKEE (reference sequence). Separately, the same data were catalogued under a study of human thymus T cells. In that study: Donors were healthy Finnish babies undergoing corrective operations for congenital heart defects. Gene usage for V and J segments appeared biased in thymic and blood repertoires. Overlap was high between thymic repertoires from unrelated individuals, as reported in related research.

The specimen sequenced was thymocytes. This rearrangement joins TRBV5-5 to TRBJ2-7, with a tentative D call TRBD2 (6 bases). This clonotype was obtained from a boy under three years old with a congenital heart defect. The CDR3 protein is CASSSLLDIGGDEQYF. The CDR3 region has the DNA TGTGCCAGCAGCTCCCTCTTAGATATCGGAGGGGACGAGCAGTACTTC.